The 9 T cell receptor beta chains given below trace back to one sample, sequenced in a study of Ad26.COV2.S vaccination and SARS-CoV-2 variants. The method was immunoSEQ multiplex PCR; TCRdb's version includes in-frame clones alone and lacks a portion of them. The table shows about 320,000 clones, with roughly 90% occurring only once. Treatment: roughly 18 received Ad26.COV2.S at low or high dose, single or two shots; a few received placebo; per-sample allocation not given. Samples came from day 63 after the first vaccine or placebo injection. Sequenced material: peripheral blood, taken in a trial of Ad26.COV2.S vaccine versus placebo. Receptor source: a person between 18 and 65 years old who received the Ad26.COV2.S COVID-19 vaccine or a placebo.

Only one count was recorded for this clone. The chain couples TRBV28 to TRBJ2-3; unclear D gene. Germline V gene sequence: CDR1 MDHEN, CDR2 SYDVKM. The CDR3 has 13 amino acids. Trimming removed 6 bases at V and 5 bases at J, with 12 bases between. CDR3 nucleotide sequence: TGTGCCAGCAGCCGTGTGTGGGAAGATACGCAGTATTTT. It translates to CASSRVWEDTQYF.

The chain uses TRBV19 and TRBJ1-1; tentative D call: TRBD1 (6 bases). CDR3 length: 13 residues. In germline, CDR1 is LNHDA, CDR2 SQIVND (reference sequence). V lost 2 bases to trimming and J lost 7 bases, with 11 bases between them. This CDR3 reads CASSILDSLEAFF. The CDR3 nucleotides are TGTGCCAGTAGTATACTGGACAGTCTTGAAGCTTTCTTT.

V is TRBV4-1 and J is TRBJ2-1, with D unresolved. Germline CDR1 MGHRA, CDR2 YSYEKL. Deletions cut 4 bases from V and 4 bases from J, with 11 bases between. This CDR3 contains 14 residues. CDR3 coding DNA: TGCGCCAGCAGCCCCGGAGTAGGGTACAATGAGCAGTTCTTC. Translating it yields CASSPGVGYNEQFF.

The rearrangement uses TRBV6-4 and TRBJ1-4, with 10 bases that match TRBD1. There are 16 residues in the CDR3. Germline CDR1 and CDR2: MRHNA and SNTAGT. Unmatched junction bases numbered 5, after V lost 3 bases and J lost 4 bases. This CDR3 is CASSEGTGEFNEKLFF. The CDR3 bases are TGTGCCAGCAGTGAGGGGACAGGGGAATTTAATGAAAAACTGTTTTTT.

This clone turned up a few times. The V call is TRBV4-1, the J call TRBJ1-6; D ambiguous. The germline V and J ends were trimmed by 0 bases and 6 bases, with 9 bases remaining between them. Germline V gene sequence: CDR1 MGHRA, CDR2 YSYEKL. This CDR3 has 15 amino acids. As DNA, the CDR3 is TGCGCCAGCAGCCAAGATCGGGTCTTTAATTCACCCCTCCACTTT. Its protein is CASSQDRVFNSPLHF.

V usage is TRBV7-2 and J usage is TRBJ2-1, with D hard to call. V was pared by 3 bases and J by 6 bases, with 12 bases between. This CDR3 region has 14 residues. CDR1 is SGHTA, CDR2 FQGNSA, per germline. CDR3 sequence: CASSFDQAANEQFF. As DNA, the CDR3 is TGTGCCAGCAGCTTCGATCAGGCGGCCAATGAGCAGTTCTTC.

CDR3 in DNA: TGTGCCTGGAGCGCGCCGGGACTAGCGGGATCCTCCTACGAGCAGTACGTC. Its protein product is CAWSAPGLAGSSYEQYV. The chain links TRBV30 to TRBJ2-7; 13 bases map to TRBD2. V lost 3 bases, J lost 0 bases, and 8 bases stayed unmatched. Germline V CDR1 and CDR2: GTSNPN, SVGIG (reference sequence). The CDR3 length is 17 residues.

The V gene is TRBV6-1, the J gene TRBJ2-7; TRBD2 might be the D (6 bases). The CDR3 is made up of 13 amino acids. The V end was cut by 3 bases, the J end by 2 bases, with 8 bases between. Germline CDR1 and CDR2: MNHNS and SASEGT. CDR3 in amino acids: CASSDGRTYEQYV. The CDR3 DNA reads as TGTGCCAGCAGTGATGGGAGGACCTACGAGCAGTACGTC.

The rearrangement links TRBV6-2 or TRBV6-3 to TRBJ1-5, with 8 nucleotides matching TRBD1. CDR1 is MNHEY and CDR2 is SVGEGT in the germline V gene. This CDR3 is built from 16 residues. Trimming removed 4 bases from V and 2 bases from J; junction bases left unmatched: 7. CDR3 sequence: CASSSHLGQGNQPQHF. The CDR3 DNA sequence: TGTGCCAGCAGTTCTCACCTGGGACAGGGCAATCAGCCCCAGCATTTT.